These 18 T cell receptor beta chains share one sample of origin, sequenced in a study of metastatic and nonmetastatic thyroid tumors. Until they underwent thyroid surgery, no patient had received any treatment. TCRdb called clones again from the PCR reads with MiXCR. The sample holds 60,000 to 85,000 clones, around 20% seen once. What was sequenced was blood. These receptors originate from a female donor with papillary thyroid cancer or a benign thyroid nodule (not recorded which). Some clones in this sample may be carry-over from other donors' samples.

The V gene is TRBV20-1, the J gene TRBJ2-5; either TRBD1 or TRBD2 may fit D (5 bases each). Trimming took off 6 bases at V and 3 bases at J, with 14 bases between the two ends. Germline V gives CDR1 DFQATT, CDR2 SNEGSKA (reference sequence). The length of the CDR3 is 13 residues. In DNA form, the CDR3 reads TGCAGTGCGGATCTGGGGGATGAAGAGACCCAGTACTTC. Translating gives CSADLGDEETQYF.

Sample share makes this clone medium-sized. The CDR3 coding sequence is TGTGCCTGGAGTGGCAGGGCGGTTCGGTATGGCTACACCTTC. Protein sequence: CAWSGRAVRYGYTF. The V and J genes are TRBV30 and TRBJ1-2; tentatively, D is TRBD1 (5 bases). Germline CDR1 GTSNPN, CDR2 SVGIG (reference sequence). Trimming stripped 1 base from V and 5 bases from J, with 14 bases between. This CDR3 is built from 14 residues.

The CDR3 sequence is CSARNGLAGVYEQFF. Written as DNA, the CDR3 is TGCAGTGCCCGGAACGGACTAGCGGGGGTCTATGAGCAGTTCTTC. The rearrangement uses TRBV20-1 and TRBJ2-1; 13 positions agree with TRBD2. The CDR3 has 15 amino acids. CDR1 and CDR2 from the germline V gene are DFQATT and SNEGSKA (reference sequence). Trimming cost V 6 bases and J 8 bases; bases outside gene matches: 10.

The chain links TRBV5-1 to TRBJ2-7; TRBD1 matches 9 bases. Per the germline V gene, CDR1 is SGHRS and CDR2 is YFSETQ. This CDR3 is 14 amino acids long. With 6 bases clipped from V and 5 bases from J, the junction kept 9 bases outside the gene matches. CDR3: CASTRGQGMDEQYF. The CDR3 nucleotides are TGCGCCAGCACCAGAGGACAGGGGATGGACGAGCAGTACTTC.

This clone was recorded many times. The V gene is TRBV5-1, the J gene TRBJ2-7, with 7 bases aligning to TRBD2. Germline CDR1 reads SGHRS; CDR2 reads YFSETQ. This CDR3 contains 15 residues. V lost 1 base, J lost 2 bases, and 6 bases stayed unmatched. CDR3: CASSLWPSGTYEQYF. The CDR3 bases are TGCGCCAGCAGCTTGTGGCCTAGCGGAACCTACGAGCAGTACTTC.

This chain links TRBV20-1 with TRBJ2-2; no firm D call. Germline V gene data show CDR1 as DFQATT and CDR2 as SNEGSKA (reference sequence). CDR3 length: 14 residues. V lost 5 bases to trimming and J lost 6 bases, with 16 bases between them. DNA of the CDR3: TGCAGTGCTCCCCTTTTGGGTCGGCCCGGGGAGCTGTTTTTT. This sequence encodes CSAPLLGRPGELFF.

This clone was seen many times. This CDR3 is CASGTNYNEQFF. CDR3 nucleotides: TGTGCCAGCGGCACTAATTACAATGAGCAGTTCTTC. The chain uses TRBV6-2 or TRBV6-3 and TRBJ2-1; D remains unclear. Trimming cost V 8 bases and J 4 bases, with 9 bases left between them. The CDR3 is made up of 12 amino acids. Germline-derived CDR1 and CDR2 are MNHEY and SVGEGT.

This clone was picked up many times. V usage is TRBV7-2 and J usage is TRBJ2-7, with a tentative D call TRBD2 (5 bases). Between the trimmed V and J ends, which lost 6 bases and 2 bases, there was a span of 14 bases. This CDR3 has 14 residues. Germline V lookup: CDR1 SGHTA, CDR2 FQGNSA. The CDR3 DNA reads as TGTGCCAGCAGTGGGAGAGCCTCTACCTACGAGCAGTACTTC. Protein: CASSGRASTYEQYF.

This clone came up many times. The rearrangement joins TRBV6-1 to TRBJ1-1, with 8 bases fitting TRBD1. In germline, CDR1 is MNHNS, CDR2 SASEGT. The trim removed 8 bases at V and 7 bases at J, leaving 9 bases unmatched. The CDR3 length is 13 residues. As DNA, the CDR3 is TGTGCCAGCTACGGACAGGGTGACGGTGAAGCTTTCTTT. Protein: CASYGQGDGEAFF.

This clone was recorded at least ten times. This chain joins TRBV20-1 and TRBJ2-5; TRBD2 matches at 9 bases. Trimming removed 3 bases from V and 5 bases from J; junction bases left unmatched: 10. CDR3 length equals 15 residues. CDR1 and CDR2 from the germline V gene are DFQATT and SNEGSKA (reference sequence). The CDR3: CSARGGRALVETQYF. The CDR3 region has the DNA TGCAGTGCTAGGGGCGGGAGGGCGTTGGTCGAGACCCAGTACTTC.

This clone was observed at least ten times. This chain connects TRBV7-3 to TRBJ1-6, with D perhaps TRBD1 (5 bases). V was shortened by 1 base and J by 9 bases, with 10 bases between the two germline ends. The V gene's germline CDR1 is SGHTA and CDR2 FQGTGA. The CDR3 spans 14 residues. The CDR3 region is CASSLIPDSSPLHF. The CDR3 DNA sequence: TGTGCCAGCAGCTTAATACCTGACAGTTCACCCCTCCACTTT. The variable domain in full, completed from reference TRBV7-3 and TRBJ1-6, reads GAGVSQTPSNKVTEKGKYVELRCDPISGHTALYWYRQSLGQGPEFLIYFQGTGAADDSGLPNDRFFAVRPEGSVSTLKIQRTERGDSAVYLCASSLIPDSSPLHFGNGTRLTVT.

This clone came up many times. The J gene is TRBJ2-7, the V gene TRBV28; 11 nucleotides match TRBD2. This CDR3 is 17 amino acids long. V lost 6 bases, J lost 4 bases, and 14 bases stayed unmatched. Germline V gene sequence: CDR1 MDHEN, CDR2 SYDVKM. The CDR3 here is CASRPGKGGLADYEQYF. CDR3 in DNA: TGTGCCAGCAGGCCAGGCAAAGGGGGACTAGCGGATTACGAGCAGTACTTC.

There are a few counts of this clone. Possible read error: a much larger clone is one base away. This chain joins TRBV11-3 and TRBJ1-1; D remains unclear. There are 14 residues in the CDR3. Germline assignment: CDR1 SGHNT and CDR2 YENEEA. In DNA form, the CDR3 reads TGTGCCAGCAGCTTAGTCGGGTTCCTCACTGAAACTTTCTTT. Translating it yields CASSLVGFLTETFF. The variable domain in full, with the rest retrieved from reference TRBV11-3 and TRBJ1-1, is EAGVVQSPRYKIIEKKQPVAFWCNPISGHNTLYWYLQNLGQGPELLIRYENEEAVDDSQLPKDRFSAERLKGVDSTLKIQPAELGDSAVYLCASSLVGFLTETFFGQGTRLTVV.

There are many counts of this clone. The rearrangement joins TRBV20-1 to TRBJ1-2; no definite D call. Germline assignment: CDR1 DFQATT and CDR2 SNEGSKA (reference sequence). This CDR3 is built from 13 residues. The V end was cut by 1 base, the J end by 7 bases, with 13 bases between. The CDR3 loop reads CSARARTAPGYTF. The CDR3 nucleotides read TGCAGTGCTAGAGCCCGGACCGCTCCTGGCTACACCTTC.

This clone appeared many times. The CDR3 reads CASRPSYRPLHF. DNA for the CDR3: TGTGCCAGCAGGCCCTCCTATAGACCCCTCCACTTT. J is TRBJ1-6 and V is TRBV2; D call uncertain. V was cut by 6 bases and J by 12 bases, with 12 bases left in between. This CDR3 comprises 12 residues. Germline assignment: CDR1 SNHLY and CDR2 FYNNEI.

The rearrangement links TRBV5-4 to TRBJ2-7; 12 bases fit TRBD1. From germline, CDR1 is SGHNT and CDR2 YYREEE (reference sequence). V trimming: 4 bases; J trimming: 4 bases; junction bases outside the gene matches: 6. This CDR3 is built from 15 residues. The DNA for the CDR3 is TGTGCCAGCAGCCTGGAGGGACAGGGGGCTTACGAGCAGTACTTC. Its protein is CASSLEGQGAYEQYF.

The chain is built from TRBV20-1 and TRBJ1-5, with TRBD1 matching over 8 bases. V lost 0 bases to trimming and J lost 7 bases; unmatched junction nucleotides: 14. Germline V lookup: CDR1 DFQATT, CDR2 SNEGSKA (reference sequence). The CDR3 loop spans 17 amino acids. CDR3 sequence: CSARDLTQTGVGQPQHF. The CDR3, as DNA: TGCAGTGCTAGAGACCTTACCCAGACAGGGGTGGGACAGCCCCAGCATTTT.

The sample holds many counts of this clone. The V call is TRBV6-1, the J call TRBJ1-2; tentatively, D is TRBD1 (6 bases). The CDR3 totals 15 residues. V shed 1 base and J shed 6 bases, with 15 bases lying between them. CDR1 is MNHNS, CDR2 SASEGT, per germline. In DNA form, the CDR3 reads TGTGCCAGCAGTGAAGTGGGTACAGGGTTCAATGGCTACACCTTC. Translated: CASSEVGTGFNGYTF.